Shown below are 18 T cell receptor beta chains from a single sample sequenced in a study of cytomegalovirus exposure and HLA in healthy donors. The PCR made use of 60 Vbeta and 13 Jbeta primers. Only in-frame clones appear in the TCRdb table, and some are missing; sequencing was by immunoSEQ multiplex PCR. The sample yields tens of thousands of clones, over 75% seen once. Sequencing was performed on PBMCs. These receptors were collected from a man in his forties in good health and CMV-seronegative.

This chain uses TRBV27 with TRBJ2-1; weak D call: TRBD2 (6 bases). The CDR3 runs 14 residues. Germline assignment: CDR1 MNHEY and CDR2 SMNVEV (reference sequence). V was trimmed by 2 bases and J by 11 bases, leaving 16 bases between them. The CDR3 DNA reads as TGTGCCAGCAGTTTAAGGTACCGAGGAGGGCAGCAGTTCTTC. Protein product: CASSLRYRGGQQFF.

In this sample, this clone turned up a few times. This sequence joins TRBV7-3 and TRBJ2-2, with 9 bases aligning to TRBD2. The germline V gene has CDR1 SGHTA and CDR2 FQGTGA. V trimming: 3 bases; J trimming: 6 bases; junction bases outside the gene matches: 11. The CDR3 runs to 17 residues. CDR3 loop: CASSFSPGLAAAGELFF. Written as DNA, the CDR3 is TGTGCCAGCAGCTTTTCACCGGGACTAGCTGCCGCCGGGGAGCTGTTTTTT.

The V and J genes are TRBV5-4 and TRBJ1-2; tentative D call: TRBD1 (6 bases). Germline assignment: CDR1 SGHNT and CDR2 YYREEE (reference sequence). This CDR3 has 13 residues. The V end was cut by 0 bases, the J end by 5 bases, with 8 bases between. CDR3 amino acids: CASSLDREYGYTF. CDR3 bases: TGTGCCAGCAGCTTGGACAGGGAGTATGGCTACACCTTC. The full variable domain, completed using reference TRBV5-4 and TRBJ1-2, is ETGVTQSPTHLIKTRGQQVTLRCSSQSGHNTVSWYQQALGQGPQFIFQYYREEENGRGNFPPRFSGLQFPNYSSELNVNALELDDSALYLCASSLDREYGYTFGSGTRLTVV.

The rearrangement uses TRBV11-2 and TRBJ1-2, with a tentative D call TRBD1 (6 bases). V was pared by 3 bases and J by 4 bases, with 18 bases between. The CDR3 extends over 16 amino acids. The germline gives CDR1 SGHAT, CDR2 FQNNGV. The CDR3 bases are TGTGCCAGCAGCTTCGGGGGAGGGGGGCATTCCTATGGCTACACCTTC. It translates to CASSFGGGGHSYGYTF.

The rearrangement links TRBV5-1 to TRBJ2-2; 7 bases agree with TRBD2. The V gene end was trimmed by 3 bases and the J gene end by 0 bases; junction bases not matched to a gene: 8. Germline assignment: CDR1 SGHRS and CDR2 YFSETQ. CDR3 size: 17 residues. CDR3 in amino acids: CASSSSPLAANTGELFF. The CDR3 DNA reads as TGCGCCAGCAGCTCCTCCCCTCTAGCGGCGAACACCGGGGAGCTGTTTTTT. Full variable domain (outside the CDR3, taken from reference TRBV5-1 and TRBJ2-2): KAGVTQTPRYLIKTRGQQVTLSCSPISGHRSVSWYQQTPGQGLQFLFEYFSETQRNKGNFPGRFSGRQFSNSRSEMNVSTLELGDSALYLCASSSSPLAANTGELFFGEGSRLTVL.

V gene TRBV11-2 combines with J gene TRBJ2-5, with D possibly being TRBD2 (6 bases). CDR3 length: 15 amino acids. Trimming stripped 6 bases from V and 1 base from J, with 15 bases between. Germline V lookup: CDR1 SGHAT, CDR2 FQNNGV. The CDR3 bases are TGTGCCAGCAGATTCGCCGGGACTCTCCAAGAGACCCAGTACTTC. This codes for CASRFAGTLQETQYF.

The J gene is TRBJ2-3, the V gene TRBV4-1; 14 bases are a match to TRBD2. Germline V gene data show CDR1 as MGHRA and CDR2 as YSYEKL. V was pared by 0 bases and J by 0 bases, with 5 bases of the junction left unmatched. This CDR3 comprises 19 residues. The CDR3 region has the DNA TGCGCCAGCAGCCAAGAGGCGGGACTAGCGGGGGCTAGCACAGATACGCAGTATTTT. Amino acids: CASSQEAGLAGASTDTQYF.

The CDR3 DNA is TGCGCCAGCAGCTCGGGGGGGGCGGACGAGCAGTACTTC. Its protein is CASSSGGADEQYF. The J gene is TRBJ2-7, the V gene TRBV5-1; 8 nucleotides agree with TRBD2. V trimming: 3 bases; J trimming: 5 bases; junction bases outside the gene matches: 4. Germline assignment: CDR1 SGHRS and CDR2 YFSETQ. This CDR3 contains 13 residues.

This clone was found a few times. The V and J genes are TRBV27 and TRBJ2-1, with TRBD2 matching over 9 bases. Germline CDR1 is MNHEY and CDR2 is SMNVEV (reference sequence). This CDR3 is built from 15 residues. The V and J ends lost 4 bases and 9 bases, in that order; junction bases with no gene match: 10. CDR3 nucleotides: TGTGCCAGCAGTTATAGCGGGGGTCCATTTAGTGAGCAGTTCTTC. Translation gives CASSYSGGPFSEQFF.

This chain uses TRBV2 with TRBJ2-1, with a weak D call TRBD1 (6 bases). CDR3 length: 14 amino acids. The V and J ends lost 6 bases and 5 bases respectively, with 14 bases between them. Per germline, CDR1 SNHLY and CDR2 FYNNEI. The chain's CDR3 is CASRRQVGDNEQFF. CDR3 coding DNA: TGTGCCAGCAGACGACAGGTAGGGGACAATGAGCAGTTCTTC.

The chain employs TRBV7-9 and TRBJ2-7, with D perhaps matching TRBD2 (5 bases). Looked up from germline, CDR1 is SEHNR and CDR2 is FQNEAQ (reference sequence). With 1 base removed from V and 3 bases from J, the gap between germline ends came to 7 bases. CDR3 length: 13 amino acids. In DNA form, the CDR3 reads TGTGCCAGCAGCTTAGGGGGAGTCTACGAGCAGTACTTC. Amino acid sequence: CASSLGGVYEQYF.

This rearrangement joins TRBV18 to TRBJ1-1; 8 bases align to TRBD1. Germline CDR1 and CDR2: KGHSH and LQKENI. The CDR3 totals 14 residues. V dropped 6 bases and J dropped 5; count of bases not matched to a gene: 8. CDR3 amino acids: CASSTNRGGTEAFF. In DNA form, the CDR3 reads TGTGCCAGCTCTACGAACAGGGGGGGGACTGAAGCTTTCTTT.

The genes are TRBV7-9 and TRBJ2-7; a weak D match, TRBD1 (6 bases). The V gene's germline CDR1 is SEHNR and CDR2 FQNEAQ (reference sequence). CDR3 size: 15 residues. Deletions cut 1 base from V and 6 bases from J, with 16 bases between. CDR3 sequence: CASSLDRDRRSEQYF. The CDR3 DNA reads TGTGCCAGCAGCTTAGACAGGGATAGAAGGTCCGAGCAGTACTTC.

The rearrangement links TRBV7-9 to TRBJ2-5; D is possibly TRBD2 (5 bases). The assigned J gene may be wrong: the sequence end matches TRBJ2-7 better. CDR1 and CDR2 from the germline V gene are SEHNR and FQNEAQ (reference sequence). This CDR3 comprises 13 residues. This CDR3 reads CASSFRGTVEQYF. The CDR3 DNA sequence: TGTGCCAGCAGCTTTCGGGGTACGGTCGAGCAGTACTTC.

This chain uses TRBV28 with TRBJ2-4, with TRBD1 matching over 7 bases. CDR1 and CDR2 (germline): MDHEN, SYDVKM. With V trimmed by 8 bases and J by 3 bases, 10 bases remained unmatched. The CDR3 totals 15 residues. In nucleotides, the CDR3 is TGTGCCAGCGGTGGGCAGGGGGTTGTCAAAAACATTCAGTACTTC. It translates to CASGGQGVVKNIQYF.

This clone was seen more than once but under ten times. V gene TRBV6-4 combines with J gene TRBJ2-7; unclear D gene. Germline V gene lookup returns CDR1 MRHNA and CDR2 SNTAGT. The V and J ends lost 5 bases and 0 bases respectively, with 8 bases between them. This CDR3 comprises 13 residues. The CDR3 protein is CASSSRVSYEQYF. DNA for the CDR3: TGTGCCAGCAGTTCGCGAGTCTCCTACGAGCAGTACTTC.

This clone occurred many times. The genes are TRBV7-2 and TRBJ2-3, with D possibly matching TRBD2 (6 bases). Germline CDR1 is SGHTA and CDR2 is FQGNSA. The CDR3 covers 15 residues. The V and J ends lost 4 bases and 4 bases respectively, with 15 bases between them. The DNA for the CDR3 is TGTGCCAGCAGCTCTTCGGGCGGGGCGCCAGATACGCAGTATTTT. Amino acids: CASSSSGGAPDTQYF.

This chain uses TRBV5-1 with TRBJ2-3; 15 bases agree with TRBD2. The CDR3 contains 18 residues. V trimming: 0 bases; J trimming: 2 bases; junction bases outside the gene matches: 4. Germline CDR1 is SGHRS and CDR2 is YFSETQ. CDR3 nucleotides: TGCGCCAGCAGCTTGGGAGGACTAGCGGGAGGGCCCACAGATACGCAGTATTTT. Protein product: CASSLGGLAGGPTDTQYF. Variable domain in full (rest from reference TRBV5-1 and TRBJ2-3): KAGVTQTPRYLIKTRGQQVTLSCSPISGHRSVSWYQQTPGQGLQFLFEYFSETQRNKGNFPGRFSGRQFSNSRSEMNVSTLELGDSALYLCASSLGGLAGGPTDTQYFGPGTRLTVL.